The clone carrying this T cell receptor (beta chain) occurred a few times. Its antigen is unknown. Reverse transcription of all isolated RNA meant that expressed TCRB transcripts were sequenced. The protocol was immunoSEQ multiplex PCR, while the TCRdb copy is restricted to in-frame clones and leaves out a portion. The repertoire holds 150,000 to 190,000 clones, with about a tenth as singletons. The record originates from a study of beta chain features in type 1 diabetes. Findings of the study overall: The study found fewer insertions and more deletions at VDJ junctions in type 1 diabetes patients. Moderately but significantly shorter TCRB CDR3s were found in Type 1 diabetes patients in all four CD4+ subsets. Cells carrying high TCR expression could end up over-represented when cDNA is sequenced.

Purities in excess of 95% were seen in all sorted populations. Trimming removed 6 bases from V and 5 bases from J; junction bases left unmatched: 7. Germline V gene data show CDR1 as LNHDA and CDR2 as SQIVND (reference sequence). This CDR3 comprises 14 residues. Material: central memory CD4+ T cells from blood. The origin of this receptor is a man in his thirties or forties with type 1 diabetes. The chain uses TRBV19 and TRBJ1-1, with TRBD1 matching 9 bases. In DNA form, the CDR3 reads TGTGCCAGTAGGGCATACAGGGGGCAGACTGAAGCTTTCTTT. Translation: CASRAYRGQTEAFF.